The present entry profiles one T cell receptor (beta chain) with its context. CDR1 and CDR2 from the germline V gene are SGHTA and FQGNSA. The J segment lost 3 bases and the V segment lost 5 bases, leaving 10 bases of the junction unmatched. The CDR3 is 16 residues long. The data were obtained in a study of blood T cell repertoires in COVID-19. Study details: The cDNA or gDNA used as material had been derived from T cells, B-cell-depleted T cells, or PBMCs.

Authors' processing steps: For nucleated cells, counts were estimated from reference gene primer amplification. This table comes from immunoSEQ multiplex PCR, and its TCRdb copy is limited to in-frame clones, with some not included. From that table come the V and J calls and clone size; the DNA was used to work out D and trimming. The sample holds about 180,000 clones, approximately 85% seen once. The source is a man in his 60s with acute or convalescent COVID-19. V usage is TRBV7-2 and J usage is TRBJ1-5; 7 bases agree with TRBD1. Input material: peripheral blood. The CDR3 DNA sequence: TGTGCCAGCAGCCACCACCAGGGGGGCCACAATCAGCCCCAGCATTTT. Its translation is CASSHHQGGHNQPQHF.